This T cell receptor beta chain was sequenced in a study of OX40 agonist ivuxolimab in advanced cancers. Study outcomes and limitations: With doses of 0.1 to 3.0 mg/kg, CD4+ and CD8+ blood T cells had undergone clonal expansion by week 6.

The CDR3 runs to 17 residues. Deletions cut 3 bases from V and 2 bases from J, with 19 bases between. Germline-derived CDR1 and CDR2 are KGHSH and LQKENI. Autoimmune disease history or systemic immunosuppression excluded patients. The data were produced by immunoSEQ multiplex PCR, yet TCRdb's version contains in-frame clones alone and is incomplete. This repertoire shows tens of thousands of clones, about 80% found once; its top ten account for approximately 4.4%. A note on this clone: The antigen is undetermined.

The sample here was CD4+ or CD8+ T cells sorted from blood, taken in a trial of the OX40 agonist ivuxolimab. V and J are TRBV18 and TRBJ1-1; TRBD1 might be the D (5 bases). The source of this sequence is an adult with an advanced solid tumor such as melanoma, head and neck, liver or kidney cancer. DNA for the CDR3: TGTGCCAGCTCACCGGCCCGACAGCCCCCGGGAAACACTGAAGCTTTCTTT. Translated: CASSPARQPPGNTEAFF. Full variable domain (outside the CDR3, taken from reference TRBV18 and TRBJ1-1): NAGVMQNPRHLVRRRGQEARLRCSPMKGHSHVYWYRQLPEEGLKFMVYLQKENIIDESGMPKERFSAEFPKEGPSILRIQQVVRGDSAAYFCASSPARQPPGNTEAFFGQGTRLTVV.